Below are 29 T cell receptor beta chains sequenced from a single sample in a study of neurological immune-mediated disorders. In TCRdb, the 5' RACE reads were re-called with MiXCR into one record per CDR3 protein. The sample has around 41,000 distinct CDR3 sequences; more than 12% are singletons. Sequencing was done on a sample of CD4+ T cells from blood. The source is an older woman with HTLV-1-associated myelopathy (HAM/TSP).

This clonotype came up many times. The chain links TRBV10-3 to TRBJ1-2, with D unclear. This CDR3 comprises 12 residues. Trimming cost V 7 bases and J 5 bases, with 11 bases left between them. In germline, CDR1 is ENHRY, CDR2 SYGVKD. The CDR3 DNA sequence: TGTGCCATCAATGACGGCGGTTATGGCTACACCTTC. Translating it yields CAINDGGYGYTF.

In its sample, this clonotype was seen many times. The chain carries TRBV5-1 and TRBJ2-3, with 10 bases fitting TRBD2. Per the germline V gene, CDR1 is SGHRS and CDR2 is YFSETQ. V gave up 0 bases and J gave up 9 bases; unmatched junction bases: 13. The CDR3 has 17 residues. CDR3 sequence: CASSLEGGLAGVRTQYF. Written as DNA, the CDR3 is TGCGCCAGCAGCTTGGAAGGCGGGCTAGCGGGGGTGCGCACGCAGTATTTT.

There are many counts of this clonotype. The V call is TRBV5-1, the J call TRBJ2-6; TRBD2 matches at 8 bases. The germline gives CDR1 SGHRS, CDR2 YFSETQ. V lost 2 bases to trimming and J lost 0 bases; unmatched junction nucleotides: 1. This CDR3 is built from 16 residues. CDR3 bases: TGCGCCAGCAGCTTCGCGGGGGGCTCTGGGGCCAACGTCCTGACTTTC. It translates to CASSFAGGSGANVLTF. The full variable domain, its missing parts supplied by reference TRBV5-1 and TRBJ2-6, is KAGVTQTPRYLIKTRGQQVTLSCSPISGHRSVSWYQQTPGQGLQFLFEYFSETQRNKGNFPGRFSGRQFSNSRSEMNVSTLELGDSALYLCASSFAGGSGANVLTFGAGSRLTVL.

This clonotype was seen ten or more times. The chain employs TRBV4-2 and TRBJ1-3; D gene uncertain. Germline CDR1 is LGHNA and CDR2 is YNFKEQ. Trimming cost V 4 bases and J 0 bases, with 10 bases left between them. The CDR3 sequence is 15 residues long. The CDR3 sequence is CASSLDSYSGNTIYF. The CDR3 nucleotides read TGTGCCAGCAGCCTAGACTCGTACTCTGGAAACACCATATATTTT.

This clonotype was detected once. The V and J genes are TRBV29-1 and TRBJ1-3; 7 bases line up with TRBD1. There are 14 residues in the CDR3. Germline V lookup: CDR1 SQVTM, CDR2 ANQGSEA. The J segment lost 2 bases and the V segment lost 7 bases, leaving 8 bases of the junction unmatched. The CDR3 DNA follows: TGCAGCGCCTCGAGTACAGGGGCTGGAAACACCATATATTTT. Translation: CSASSTGAGNTIYF. The full variable domain, with the rest looked up from reference TRBV29-1 and TRBJ1-3, is SAVISQKPSRDICQRGTSLTIQCQVDSQVTMMFWYRQQPGQSLTLIATANQGSEATYESGFVIDKFPISRPNLTFSTLTVSNMSPEDSSIYLCSASSTGAGNTIYFGEGSWLTVV.

This clonotype was seen many times. This chain connects TRBV5-8 to TRBJ2-7, with D maybe TRBD2 (7 bases). There are 17 residues in the CDR3. In germline, CDR1 is SGHTS, CDR2 YDEGEE. The V gene lost 2 bases and the J gene lost 5 bases, with 23 bases spanning the gap. The CDR3 is CASSFRGSGGSQHEQYF. CDR3 coding DNA: TGTGCCAGCAGCTTTAGGGGTTCGGGGGGCTCTCAACACGAGCAGTACTTC. The variable domain in full, completed from reference TRBV5-8 and TRBJ2-7, reads EAGVTQSPTHLIKTRGQQATLRCSPISGHTSVYWYQQALGLGLQFLLWYDEGEERNRGNFPPRFSGRQFPNYSSELNVNALELEDSALYLCASSFRGSGGSQHEQYFGPGTRLTVT.

In this sample, this clonotype turned up many times. The chain links TRBV6-5 to TRBJ1-2, with D perhaps TRBD1 (6 bases). Germline assignment: CDR1 MNHEY and CDR2 SVGAGI. V was trimmed by 11 bases and J by 3 bases, leaving 25 bases between them. The CDR3 contains 16 residues. CDR3 sequence: CASARGAPLKDYGYTF. CDR3 in DNA: TGTGCCTCAGCAAGGGGGGCCCCTCTAAAGGACTATGGCTACACCTTC.

The V call is TRBV23-1, the J call TRBJ2-2; D is ambiguous. TRBV23-1 is flagged as an ORF with uncertain function. The CDR3 is 14 residues long. V shed 6 bases and J shed 3 bases, with 11 bases lying between them. The CDR3 DNA sequence: TGCGCCAGCAGAGAGATATGGGACACCGGGGAGCTGTTTTTT. It translates to CASREIWDTGELFF.

This clonotype was recorded many times. This chain uses TRBV7-6 with TRBJ2-2; D possibly corresponds to TRBD1 (5 bases). With 4 bases removed from V and 3 bases from J, the gap between germline ends came to 9 bases. The CDR3 runs 14 residues. Germline CDR1 SGHVS, CDR2 FNYEAQ. The CDR3 loop reads CASSSIRDTGELFF. DNA of the CDR3: TGTGCCAGCAGCTCAATCAGGGACACCGGGGAGCTGTTTTTT.

This clonotype is labeled as medium-sized. The J gene is TRBJ1-1, the V gene TRBV5-1; possible D gene TRBD1, 6 bases. Germline V gene data show CDR1 as SGHRS and CDR2 as YFSETQ. This CDR3 has 14 amino acids. Trimming pared 0 bases from V and 4 bases from J, leaving 10 bases between. The CDR3 reads CASSLVGGGTEAFF. The CDR3 DNA reads as TGCGCCAGCAGCTTGGTAGGGGGTGGCACTGAAGCTTTCTTT.

This clonotype was counted many times. This chain links TRBV20-1 with TRBJ1-2; the D gene is possibly TRBD1 (5 bases). The CDR3 loop spans 12 amino acids. V dropped 5 bases and J dropped 6 bases, with 13 bases sitting between them. Germline CDR1 reads DFQATT; CDR2 reads SNEGSKA (reference sequence). This chain's CDR3 is CSAARGDHGYTF. DNA of the CDR3: TGCAGTGCTGCCCGGGGGGACCATGGCTACACCTTC.

This clonotype was picked up many times. The rearrangement links TRBV12-3 or TRBV12-4 to TRBJ2-3; D is unclear. This CDR3 contains 13 residues. V lost 5 bases, J lost 2 bases, and 8 bases lay in between. In nucleotides, the CDR3 is TGTGCCAGCAGTGCAGGACCCACAGATACGCAGTATTTT. This gives the protein CASSAGPTDTQYF.

This clonotype has ten or more counts. This chain links TRBV11-2 with TRBJ2-1; TRBD2 agrees at 12 bases. The ends lost 6 bases at V and 5 bases at J; junction bases unmatched: 2. CDR3 length: 14 amino acids. Germline CDR1 reads SGHAT; CDR2 reads FQNNGV. CDR3 sequence (DNA): TGTGCCAGCAGGACTAGCGGGGGTCACAATGAGCAGTTCTTC. Translated: CASRTSGGHNEQFF.

This clonotype was recorded at least ten times. This chain connects TRBV12-3 or TRBV12-4 to TRBJ2-7, with a possible D match to TRBD2 (5 bases). CDR3 size: 11 residues. V lost 6 bases and J 3 bases, leaving 6 bases between the germline ends. The CDR3 spells CASSRGYEQYF. In nucleotides, the CDR3 is TGTGCCAGCAGCCGGGGCTACGAGCAGTACTTC.

Of note for this clonotype: It may be a read error: a sequence one base away is much more abundant. V and J are TRBV3-1 and TRBJ2-7; TRBD1 matches at 7 bases. V dropped 1 base and J dropped 3; count of bases not matched to a gene: 3. Germline CDR1 and CDR2: LGHDT and YNNKEL (reference sequence). The CDR3 is 14 amino acids. The chain's CDR3 is CASSQAGQYYEQYF. The CDR3 nucleotides are TGTGCCAGCAGCCAAGCGGGACAGTACTACGAGCAGTACTTC.

This clonotype was counted at least ten times. This rearrangement joins TRBV21-1 to TRBJ2-3; TRBD1 is the table's D call, not checked against the DNA. TRBV21-1 constitutes a pseudogene. This CDR3 has 16 residues. CDR3 loop: CASSKVGGGKADTQYF. CDR3 sequence (DNA): TGTGCCAGCAGCAAAGTGGGGGGGGGAAAGGCAGATACGCAGTATTTT.

This clonotype came up many times. The chain combines TRBV5-1 with TRBJ2-1, with a weak D call TRBD2 (5 bases). The CDR3 contains 16 residues. Germline CDR1 SGHRS, CDR2 YFSETQ. V dropped 1 base and J dropped 5 bases, with 16 bases sitting between them. DNA of the CDR3: TGCGCCAGCAGCTTGAAGGTTTCCGGGGAGAACAATGAGCAGTTCTTC. Its translation is CASSLKVSGENNEQFF. Together with reference TRBV5-1 and TRBJ2-1, the CDR3 gives the full variable domain: KAGVTQTPRYLIKTRGQQVTLSCSPISGHRSVSWYQQTPGQGLQFLFEYFSETQRNKGNFPGRFSGRQFSNSRSEMNVSTLELGDSALYLCASSLKVSGENNEQFFGPGTRLTVL.

The rearrangement uses TRBV20-1 and TRBJ1-2, with unresolved D. Trimming left V 5 bases short and J 4 bases short, with 14 bases between. The CDR3 runs to 13 residues. Germline CDR1 DFQATT, CDR2 SNEGSKA (reference sequence). CDR3 residues: CSAEQTRSYGYTF. CDR3 nucleotides: TGCAGTGCTGAACAAACAAGATCCTATGGCTACACCTTC.

As concerns this clonotype: A much larger clone is a single base away; this may be a read error. V usage is TRBV20-1 and J usage is TRBJ1-4; weak D call: TRBD1 (6 bases). This CDR3 is built from 15 residues. In germline, CDR1 is DFQATT, CDR2 SNEGSKA (reference sequence). The V and J ends lost 1 base and 8 bases respectively, with 17 bases between them. CDR3 bases: TGCAGTGCTAGAGGGAGTCAGGGGACACTAGAAAAACTGTTTTTT. This codes for CSARGSQGTLEKLFF.

This clonotype was seen many times. V and J are TRBV5-1 and TRBJ1-6; the match to TRBD1 covers 7 bases. J lost 7 bases, V lost 0 bases, and 10 bases had no gene match. The CDR3 totals 17 residues. The germline V gene has CDR1 SGHRS and CDR2 YFSETQ. DNA for the CDR3: TGCGCCAGCAGCTTGGAACCTCCGGGACAGAGGAATTCACCCCTCCACTTT. Amino acids: CASSLEPPGQRNSPLHF.

On this clonotype: The junction departs from germline at one end; a sequencing error may be responsible. The CDR3: CASSLAPNTYTQYF. As DNA, the CDR3 is TGCGCCAGCAGCTTGGCCCCTAACACATATACGCAGTATTTT. The rearrangement uses TRBV5-1 and TRBJ2-3; no definite D call. Germline V gives CDR1 SGHRS, CDR2 YFSETQ. The CDR3 totals 14 residues.

This clonotype was found many times. The gene calls are TRBV10-2 and TRBJ1-1, with a weak D call TRBD1 (5 bases). Trimming pared 5 bases from V and 1 base from J, leaving 8 bases between. CDR3 length equals 13 residues. CDR1 and CDR2 (germline): WSHSY, SAAADI. Here the CDR3 reads CASSTDTNTEAFF. CDR3 bases: TGCGCCAGCAGTACGGACACGAACACTGAAGCTTTCTTT.

The gene calls are TRBV5-1 and TRBJ1-1; D may be TRBD1 (6 bases). The CDR3 extends over 15 amino acids. Trimming left V 4 bases short and J 5 bases short, with 18 bases between. Germline CDR1 and CDR2: SGHRS and YFSETQ. CDR3 residues: CASSADGARGTEAFF. The DNA of the CDR3 is TGCGCCAGCAGCGCGGACGGGGCGAGGGGGACTGAAGCTTTCTTT.

This clonotype came up many times. This sequence joins TRBV5-1 and TRBJ2-1; D ambiguous. This CDR3 contains 14 residues. The germline CDR1 and CDR2 sequences are SGHRS and YFSETQ. The V end was cut by 1 base, the J end by 7 bases, with 12 bases between. CDR3 bases: TGCGCCAGCAGCTTGTTGGCAGGTATTAATGAGCAGTTCTTC. Translated, it gives CASSLLAGINEQFF.

This clonotype was recorded many times. The rearrangement links TRBV4-1 to TRBJ1-2; 9 positions match TRBD1. V lost 3 bases, J lost 4 bases, and 0 bases stayed unmatched. Germline V gives CDR1 MGHRA, CDR2 YSYEKL. The CDR3 runs to 13 residues. The DNA for the CDR3 is TGCGCCAGCAGCCAGGACAGGGGCTATGGCTACACCTTC. It translates to CASSQDRGYGYTF.

This clonotype was seen ten or more times. The rearrangement links TRBV20-1 to TRBJ2-3; 11 positions agree with TRBD2. The CDR3 sequence is 15 residues long. Per the germline V gene, CDR1 is DFQATT and CDR2 is SNEGSKA (reference sequence). V lost 5 bases to trimming and J lost 5 bases; unmatched junction nucleotides: 9. The CDR3 spells CSAPDSGGAIDTQYF. The DNA for the CDR3 is TGCAGTGCTCCCGATAGCGGGGGGGCAATAGATACGCAGTATTTT.

This clonotype was picked up many times. DNA of the CDR3: TGTGCCAGCAGTCTAGGGAGATATGACAGGGGAGGAACTGAAGCTTTCTTT. Amino acids: CASSLGRYDRGGTEAFF. The chain recombines TRBV6-5 with TRBJ1-1, with TRBD1 matching 8 bases. CDR1 MNHEY and CDR2 SVGAGI come from the germline V gene. With 5 bases clipped from V and 5 bases from J, the junction kept 16 bases outside the gene matches. The CDR3 is 17 residues long.

This clonotype was seen at least ten times. The rearrangement joins TRBV5-1 to TRBJ2-2; D not certain. Germline V gene data show CDR1 as SGHRS and CDR2 as YFSETQ. Trimming cost V 4 bases and J 1 base, with 14 bases left between them. This CDR3 spans 16 amino acids. This chain's CDR3 is CASSLYRARNTGELFF. The CDR3 DNA is TGCGCCAGCAGCCTGTATCGGGCTAGGAACACCGGGGAGCTGTTTTTT.

This clonotype was detected many times. The rearrangement links TRBV6-1 to TRBJ1-4, with 7 bases fitting TRBD1. Unmatched junction bases numbered 16, after V lost 4 bases and J lost 8 bases. This CDR3 contains 17 residues. Germline values: CDR1 MNHNS, CDR2 SASEGT. CDR3 residues: CASSVGYQGETLEKLFF. DNA of the CDR3: TGTGCCAGCAGTGTGGGGTACCAGGGGGAGACTCTGGAAAAACTGTTTTTT.